This TCR beta chain is from a study of cytomegalovirus exposure and HLA in healthy donors. Study as a whole: An earlier analysis found some 120 million unique TCR beta sequences from around 180 million T cells.

A multiplex PCR was run with 60 Vbeta primers and 13 Jbeta primers. Profiling relied on immunoSEQ multiplex PCR, and the TCRdb table lists in-frame clones only, not all of them. The table shows about 150,000 clones, with 60% to 70% occurring only once. Trimming pared 1 base from V and 5 bases from J, leaving 12 bases between. The CDR3 totals 14 residues. The germline gives CDR1 LGHNA, CDR2 YNFKEQ. Only one count was recorded for this clone. Its antigen is unidentified. Overall study findings and caveats: In a later analysis, CMV-associated beta chains were mostly HLA-associated, it appeared.

This TCR was sampled from a woman aged 55-75 years in good health and CMV-seropositive. The chain recombines TRBV4-2 with TRBJ2-7; D is perhaps TRBD2 (6 bases). Sequenced material: PBMCs. The DNA for the CDR3 is TGTGCCAGCAGCCAAGTGGGGGGATGGGACGAGCAGTACTTC. As protein: CASSQVGGWDEQYF.